This paragraph covers one TCR beta chain sequence. The entry originates in a study of T-cell memory formation after mild COVID-19. TCRdb used MiXCR to reprocess the 5' RACE reads, holding one entry per CDR3 protein. This table holds under 300,000 distinct CDR3 sequences, 16% found once. This clonotype was obtained from a man in his late teens or twenties who had mild COVID-19 (a few samples of this study predate the infection). Cell type and time point are not known. The sample was PBMCs or a T cell subset sorted from them (not recorded which).

The CDR3 region has the DNA TGCAGTGCTATAGCGGGGCAGAACACCGGGGAGCTGTTTTTT. Encoded protein: CSAIAGQNTGELFF. This chain joins TRBV20-1 and TRBJ2-2; 8 bases align to TRBD2. Germline CDR1 reads DFQATT; CDR2 reads SNEGSKA (reference sequence). The V and J ends lost 4 bases and 1 base, in that order; junction bases with no gene match: 2. The CDR3 spans 14 residues.